These T cell receptor beta chains were read from a single sample in a study of T cells in Graves' hyperthyroidism and ophthalmopathy. From the multiplex PCR reads, TCRdb called clonotypes with MiXCR, one entry per CDR3 protein. This sample has about 560,000 distinct CDR3 sequences, with about a sixth found just once. The sample taken for sequencing was blood. These receptors all come from a woman aged 18-29 years with Graves' hyperthyroidism. Each CDR3 is given with its conserved first and last residue. The D gene is left open where the match is weak. For some rows the clone size is stated as once, few or many, or as a class when expanded; others skip it.

V,J,length,D,size,CDR3,DNA
TRBV12-3/TRBV12-4,TRBJ1-2,15,TRBD1,many,CASRDTGAMGYGYTF,TGTGCCAGCAGAGATACAGGGGCCATGGGATATGGCTACACCTTC
TRBV11-2,TRBJ1-4,15,-,few,CASSPGELLREKLFF,TGTGCCAGCTCCCCAGGGGAATTACTCCGGGAAAAACTGTTTTTT
TRBV3-1,TRBJ1-1,15,-,many,CASSQHPTWNTEAFF,TGTGCCAGCAGCCAACACCCGACATGGAACACTGAAGCTTTCTTT
TRBV12-3/TRBV12-4,TRBJ1-5,18,-,many,CASTKLSTVVYSNQPQHF,TGTGCCAGCACCAAACTATCGACAGTAGTCTATAGCAATCAGCCCCAGCATTTT
TRBV6-1,TRBJ1-1,17,-,many,CASTQSLGGGMNTEAFF,TGTGCCAGCACCCAGAGTTTGGGGGGGGGAATGAACACTGAAGCTTTCTTT
TRBV19,TRBJ2-1,15,-,many,CASSSQESSYNEQFF,TGTGCCAGTAGTAGCCAGGAGAGCTCCTACAATGAGCAGTTCTTC
TRBV20-1,TRBJ2-3,14,TRBD2,many,CSARLAGVTDTQYF,TGCAGTGCTAGGTTAGCGGGGGTCACAGATACGCAGTATTTT
TRBV28,TRBJ1-2,13,-,few,CASSRDRPWGYTF,TGTGCCAGCAGCCGTGACCGCCCCTGGGGCTACACCTTC
TRBV7-7,TRBJ2-1,14,TRBD1,-,CASSMGQGWNEQFF,TGTGCCAGCAGTATGGGACAGGGTTGGAATGAGCAGTTCTTC
TRBV20-1,TRBJ2-2,15,TRBD2,few,CSASRGGPNTGELFF,TGCAGTGCTAGTAGGGGAGGGCCTAACACCGGGGAGCTGTTTTTT
TRBV25-1,TRBJ2-5,18,TRBD2,-,CASSEDGLESVEQETQYF,TGTGCCAGCAGTGAAGATGGACTAGAGAGTGTAGAACAAGAGACCCAGTACTTC
TRBV12-3/TRBV12-4,TRBJ2-1,15,-,many,CASSSGGYPYNEQFF,TGTGCCAGCAGTTCGGGCGGATACCCCTACAATGAGCAGTTCTTC